This T cell receptor (beta chain) was sequenced for a study of T-cell reconstitution after alpha-beta-depleted transplantation in children. Study-wide points: Diversity of TCRbeta at day 60 was high in some patients, arising from surviving recipient T cells and thymic progenitors. After transplant, at about two months, alpha-beta T cells were reportedly derived from several hundred expanded graft clones. Diversity and T-cell counts at one year after transplant derived mostly from new T cells.

Preparing the TCRbeta library involved the use of unique molecular identifiers. TCRdb recomputed calls from the PCR reads with MiXCR, one row per CDR3 protein. The sample has about 980,000 distinct CDR3 sequences; around 30% are singletons. In this sample, this clonotype turned up many times. Its cognate antigen is unknown. The receptor was derived from a boy younger than two who had a stem cell transplant for SCID, so the T cells may come from the graft donor. The source material was PBMCs, mostly from graft donor cells, sampled 360 days after TCRalphabeta/CD19-depleted stem cell transplant.

CDR3 bases: TGTGCCAGCAGTGAGACTAGCGGGGGGGCACAGACCCAGTACTTC. It translates to CASSETSGGAQTQYF. The chain uses TRBV2 and TRBJ2-5, with TRBD2 matching over 14 bases. The CDR3 is 15 amino acids. Germline CDR1 and CDR2: SNHLY and FYNNEI. V gave up 3 bases and J gave up 6 bases; unmatched junction bases: 3.